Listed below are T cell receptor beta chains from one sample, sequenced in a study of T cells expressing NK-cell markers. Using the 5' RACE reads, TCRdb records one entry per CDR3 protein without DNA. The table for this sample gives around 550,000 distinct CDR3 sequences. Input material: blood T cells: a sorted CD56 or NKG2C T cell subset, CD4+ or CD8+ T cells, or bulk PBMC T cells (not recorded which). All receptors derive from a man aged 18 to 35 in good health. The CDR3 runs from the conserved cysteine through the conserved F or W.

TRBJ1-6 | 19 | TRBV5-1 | CASDPPLRGTEDYNSPLHF
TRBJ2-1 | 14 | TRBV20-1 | CSARGPVTDNEQFF
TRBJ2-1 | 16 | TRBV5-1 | CASSRLLAGEGSEQFF
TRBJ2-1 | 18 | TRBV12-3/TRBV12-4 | CASSLDFPGQGNYNEQFF
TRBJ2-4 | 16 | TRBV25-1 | CASSESGLLAKNIQYF
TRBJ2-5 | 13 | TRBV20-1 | CSALTSGWETQYF
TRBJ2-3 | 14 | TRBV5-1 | CASSLGQAGDTQYF
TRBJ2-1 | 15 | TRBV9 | CASSPRLVVWDEQFF
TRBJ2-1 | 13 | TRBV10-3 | CATRTGGEMEQFF
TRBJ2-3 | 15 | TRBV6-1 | CASRRPGQGADTQYF
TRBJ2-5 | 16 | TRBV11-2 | CASSLEYGRGQETQYF
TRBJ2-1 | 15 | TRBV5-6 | CASSSKTGTANEQFF
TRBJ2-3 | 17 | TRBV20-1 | CSARRLAGAVGTDTQYF